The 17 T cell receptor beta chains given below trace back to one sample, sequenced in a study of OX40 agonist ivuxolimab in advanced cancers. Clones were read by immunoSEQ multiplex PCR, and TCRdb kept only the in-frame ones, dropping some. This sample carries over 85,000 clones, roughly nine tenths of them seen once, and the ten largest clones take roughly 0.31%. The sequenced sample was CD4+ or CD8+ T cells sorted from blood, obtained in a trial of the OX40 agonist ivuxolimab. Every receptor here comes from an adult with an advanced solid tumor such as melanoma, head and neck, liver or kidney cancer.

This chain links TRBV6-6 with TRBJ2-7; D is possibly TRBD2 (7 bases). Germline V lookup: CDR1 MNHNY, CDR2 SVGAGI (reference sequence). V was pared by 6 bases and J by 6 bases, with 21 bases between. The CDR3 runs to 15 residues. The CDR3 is CASSFTRGGEGEQYF. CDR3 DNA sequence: TGTGCCAGCAGCTTTACTAGGGGGGGAGAGGGCGAGCAGTACTTC.

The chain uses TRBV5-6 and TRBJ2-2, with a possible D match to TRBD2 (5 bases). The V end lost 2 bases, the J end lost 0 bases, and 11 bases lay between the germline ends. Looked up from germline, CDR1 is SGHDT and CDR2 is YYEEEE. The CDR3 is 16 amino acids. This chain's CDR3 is CASSLRELANTGELFF. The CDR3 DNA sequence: TGTGCCAGCAGCTTAAGGGAGCTCGCGAACACCGGGGAGCTGTTTTTT.

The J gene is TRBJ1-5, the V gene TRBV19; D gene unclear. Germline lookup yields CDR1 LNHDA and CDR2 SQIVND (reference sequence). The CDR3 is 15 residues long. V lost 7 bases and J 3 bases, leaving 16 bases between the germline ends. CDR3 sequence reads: CASTYLKGSNQPQHF. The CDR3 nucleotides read TGTGCCAGTACTTACCTAAAGGGTTCCAATCAGCCCCAGCATTTT. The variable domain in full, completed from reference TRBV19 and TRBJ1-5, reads DGGITQSPKYLFRKEGQNVTLSCEQNLNHDAMYWYRQDPGQGLRLIYYSQIVNDFQKGDIAEGYSVSREKKESFPLTVTSAQKNPTAFYLCASTYLKGSNQPQHFGDGTRLSIL.

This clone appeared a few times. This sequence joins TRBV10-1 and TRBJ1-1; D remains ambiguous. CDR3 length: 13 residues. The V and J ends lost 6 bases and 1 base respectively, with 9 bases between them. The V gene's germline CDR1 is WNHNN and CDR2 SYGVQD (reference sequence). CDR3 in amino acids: CASSAAPNTEAFF. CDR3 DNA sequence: TGCGCCAGCAGCGCGGCACCGAACACTGAAGCTTTCTTT.

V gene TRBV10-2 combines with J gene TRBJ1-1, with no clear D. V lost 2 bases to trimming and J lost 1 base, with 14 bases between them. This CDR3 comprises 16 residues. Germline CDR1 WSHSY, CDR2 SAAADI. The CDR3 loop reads CASSEPPNTGNTEAFF. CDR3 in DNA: TGCGCCAGCAGTGAGCCTCCCAATACGGGGAACACTGAAGCTTTCTTT.

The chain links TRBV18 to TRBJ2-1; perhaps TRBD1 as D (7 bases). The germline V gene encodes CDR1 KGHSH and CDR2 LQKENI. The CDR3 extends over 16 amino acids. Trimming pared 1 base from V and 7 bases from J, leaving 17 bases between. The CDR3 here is CASSPRAGQIVNEQFF. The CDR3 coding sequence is TGTGCCAGCTCACCACGGGCGGGACAGATAGTAAATGAGCAGTTCTTC. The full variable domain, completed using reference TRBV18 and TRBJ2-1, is NAGVMQNPRHLVRRRGQEARLRCSPMKGHSHVYWYRQLPEEGLKFMVYLQKENIIDESGMPKERFSAEFPKEGPSILRIQQVVRGDSAAYFCASSPRAGQIVNEQFFGPGTRLTVL.

The CDR3 spells CSVEDAGGAGNTDTQYF. CDR3 DNA: TGCAGCGTTGAAGATGCGGGAGGTGCGGGGAATACAGATACGCAGTATTTT. The rearrangement joins TRBV29-1 to TRBJ2-3; the match to TRBD2 covers 8 bases. V gave up 0 bases and J gave up 3 bases; unmatched junction bases: 11. The CDR3 extends over 17 amino acids. Germline-derived CDR1 and CDR2 are SQVTM and ANQGSEA.

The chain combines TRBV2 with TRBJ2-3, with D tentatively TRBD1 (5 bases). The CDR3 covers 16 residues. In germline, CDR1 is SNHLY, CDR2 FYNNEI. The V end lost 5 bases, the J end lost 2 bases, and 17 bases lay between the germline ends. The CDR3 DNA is TGTGCCAGCAGTATACAGGAACTTTTTTTCACAGATACGCAGTATTTT. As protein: CASSIQELFFTDTQYF.

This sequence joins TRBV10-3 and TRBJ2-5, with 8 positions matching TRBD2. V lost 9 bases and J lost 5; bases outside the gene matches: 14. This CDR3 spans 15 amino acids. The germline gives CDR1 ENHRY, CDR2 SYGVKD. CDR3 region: CAIRQDGRAGETQYF. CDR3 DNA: TGTGCCATACGGCAGGACGGGAGGGCCGGGGAGACCCAGTACTTC.

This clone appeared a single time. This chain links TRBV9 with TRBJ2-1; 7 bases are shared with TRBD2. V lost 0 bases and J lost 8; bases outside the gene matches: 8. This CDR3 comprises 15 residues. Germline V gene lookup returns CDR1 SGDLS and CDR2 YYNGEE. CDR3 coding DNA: TGTGCCAGCAGCGTAGAAGCGGGAAATAGATATGAGCAGTTCTTC. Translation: CASSVEAGNRYEQFF.

CDR3 region: CASTVGNTQETQYF. In DNA, the CDR3 is TGTGCCAGCACTGTGGGAAACACACAAGAGACCCAGTACTTC. The chain joins TRBV7-2 to TRBJ2-5; no clear D gene. The V end was cut by 7 bases, the J end by 2 bases, with 14 bases between. Germline CDR1 and CDR2: SGHTA and FQGNSA. CDR3 length equals 14 residues.

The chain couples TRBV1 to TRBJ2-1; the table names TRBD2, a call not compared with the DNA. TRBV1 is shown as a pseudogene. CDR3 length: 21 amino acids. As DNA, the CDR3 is TGCACCAGCAGCCAGTCTGCCGGGACTAGCGGGTGGTTGGTCTCCTACAATGAGCAGTTCTTC. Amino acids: CTSSQSAGTSGWLVSYNEQFF.

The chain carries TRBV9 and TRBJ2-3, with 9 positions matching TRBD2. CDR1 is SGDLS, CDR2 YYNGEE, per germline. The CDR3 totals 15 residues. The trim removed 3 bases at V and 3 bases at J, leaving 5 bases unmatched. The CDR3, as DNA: TGTGCCAGCAGCGGGGGACTAGCACCGACAGATACGCAGTATTTT. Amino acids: CASSGGLAPTDTQYF.

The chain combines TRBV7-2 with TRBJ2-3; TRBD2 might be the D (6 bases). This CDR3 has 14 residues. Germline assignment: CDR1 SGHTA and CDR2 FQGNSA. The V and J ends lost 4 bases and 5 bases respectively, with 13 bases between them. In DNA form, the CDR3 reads TGTGCCAGCAGCTCGGGACTTGAAGGAGATACGCAGTATTTT. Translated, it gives CASSSGLEGDTQYF.

CDR3 DNA: TGTGCCAGCTTGTTGGCTAGCGGGAAATCCGAGACCCAGTACTTC. Amino acids: CASLLASGKSETQYF. The V and J genes are TRBV5-5 and TRBJ2-5; the match to TRBD2 covers 9 bases. V lost 7 bases to trimming and J lost 5 bases; unmatched junction nucleotides: 12. This CDR3 spans 15 amino acids. CDR1 and CDR2 (germline): SGHKS, YYEKEE (reference sequence).

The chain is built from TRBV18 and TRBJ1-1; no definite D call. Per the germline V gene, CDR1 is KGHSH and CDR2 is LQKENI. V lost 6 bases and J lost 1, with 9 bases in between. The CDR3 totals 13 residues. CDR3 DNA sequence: TGTGCCAGCTCCTCCGTCTCGAACACTGAAGCTTTCTTT. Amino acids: CASSSVSNTEAFF.

The CDR3 nucleotides are TGTGCCAGTAGTATAGACGGGCTAGCGGGAAGCTCTGGGGCCAACGTCCTGACTTTC. As protein: CASSIDGLAGSSGANVLTF. V is TRBV19 and J is TRBJ2-6, with 9 bases fitting TRBD2. The CDR3 has 19 amino acids. V was clipped by 0 bases and J by 0 bases; unmatched bases: 6. CDR1 LNHDA and CDR2 SQIVND come from the germline V gene (reference sequence).